This TCR beta chain is from a study of shared clonotypes between healthy human individuals. CDR3 length: 12 amino acids. Trimming removed 2 bases from V and 15 bases from J; junction bases left unmatched: 6. Germline V gene lookup returns CDR1 GTSNPN and CDR2 SVGIG (reference sequence). TCRdb keeps only in-frame clones here, not all; method: immunoSEQ multiplex PCR. The sample records millions of clones, 85% to 95% being singletons. This clonotype was sampled from a man aged 18-30 years in good health. The chain employs TRBV30 and TRBJ2-1, with TRBD1 matching over 11 bases. Sequencing input: naive CD4+ T cells sorted from blood. Documented subset: CD45RA+ positively selected. The CDR3 protein is CAWSSSGTGGFF. CDR3 bases: TGTGCCTGGAGTTCCTCCGGGACAGGGGGGTTCTTC.